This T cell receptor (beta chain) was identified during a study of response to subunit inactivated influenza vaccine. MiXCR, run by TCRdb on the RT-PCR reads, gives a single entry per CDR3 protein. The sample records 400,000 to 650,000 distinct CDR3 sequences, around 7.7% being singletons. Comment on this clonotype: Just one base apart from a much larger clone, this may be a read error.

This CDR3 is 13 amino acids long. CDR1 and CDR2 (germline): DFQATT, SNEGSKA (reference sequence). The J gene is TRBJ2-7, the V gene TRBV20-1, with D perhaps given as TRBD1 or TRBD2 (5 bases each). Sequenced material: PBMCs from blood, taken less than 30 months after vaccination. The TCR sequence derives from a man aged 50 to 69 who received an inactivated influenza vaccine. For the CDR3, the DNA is TGCCGTGCTGGGGGTAGTCTTGACTACGAGCAGTACTTC. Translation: CRAGGSLDYEQYF.